These T cell receptor beta chains were read from a single sample in a study of pediatric ulcerative colitis. Assay used: immunoSEQ multiplex PCR; TCRdb lists only in-frame clones, some missing. The table lists tens of thousands of clones, around 78% of them singletons. Sequencing was done on a sample of gut tissue. These TCRs come from a boy between 10 and 17 years old with moderate ulcerative colitis. CDR3s include the opening cysteine and the closing phenylalanine or tryptophan. Each record gives: J gene, V gene, D gene, clone size, CDR3 protein, CDR3 DNA. A D gene is named only where the DNA matches it firmly. Clone size, where shown, is once, few, many, or a class for clones that have expanded.

TRBJ1-4 TRBV11-1 TRBD1 NA CASSDTEQGTNEKLFF TGTGCCAGCAGCGACACTGAACAGGGGACGAATGAAAAACTGTTTTTT
TRBJ2-7 TRBV13 NA NA CASSLAEGITAYEQYF TGTGCCAGCAGCCTGGCGGAGGGTATAACAGCTTACGAGCAGTACTTC
TRBJ1-1 TRBV4-3 NA NA CASSQGRGTEAFF TGCGCCAGCAGCCAGGGAAGGGGCACTGAAGCTTTCTTT
TRBJ1-1 TRBV9 NA NA CASSSRMVTEAFF TGTGCCAGCAGCTCCCGGATGGTCACTGAAGCTTTCTTT
TRBJ2-1 TRBV4-1 NA NA CASSQDRGLVTSSYNEQFF TGCGCCAGCAGCCAAGACCGCGGTCTTGTAACCAGCTCCTACAATGAGCAGTTCTTC
TRBJ2-1 TRBV7-8 TRBD2 NA CASSRLSGGAYNEQFF TGTGCCAGCAGCCGCCTGAGCGGGGGGGCCTACAATGAGCAGTTCTTC
TRBJ2-1 TRBV10-3 NA NA CAISGRGLDNEQFF TGTGCCATCAGTGGTCGGGGGCTGGACAATGAGCAGTTCTTC
TRBJ1-2 TRBV7-2 NA few CASSSTGGPYGYTF TGTGCCAGCAGCTCCACGGGGGGCCCCTATGGCTACACCTTC
TRBJ1-5 TRBV5-1 NA NA CASSLGTALNQPQHF TGCGCCAGCAGCTTGGGGACAGCACTAAATCAGCCCCAGCATTTT
TRBJ2-2 TRBV4-1 TRBD2 few CASSQDVAGVHQVGELFF TGCGCCAGCAGCCAAGATGTAGCGGGGGTTCACCAGGTCGGGGAGCTGTTTTTT
TRBJ2-1 TRBV2 TRBD2 NA CASSLTGTSGRNEQFF TGTGCCAGCAGTTTAACCGGGACTAGCGGGAGGAATGAGCAGTTCTTC
TRBJ2-3 TRBV7-2 TRBD2 NA CASSSRVSGGITDTQYF TGTGCCAGCAGCTCCAGAGTTAGCGGGGGAATCACAGATACGCAGTATTTT
TRBJ1-4 TRBV19 NA NA CASSRGRVNEKLFF TGTGCCAGTAGTAGGGGAAGGGTTAATGAAAAACTGTTTTTT
TRBJ1-3 TRBV6-5 NA NA CASSYFGESSGNTIYF TGTGCCAGCAGTTACTTCGGGGAGTCCTCTGGAAACACCATATATTTT
TRBJ1-4 TRBV9 NA NA CASSTGIPLSEKLFF TGTGCCAGCAGCACCGGGATCCCGTTGAGTGAAAAACTGTTTTTT
TRBJ1-1 TRBV29-1 TRBD1 few CSVEDARTGWNTEAFF TGCAGCGTTGAGGATGCTCGGACAGGCTGGAACACTGAAGCTTTCTTT
TRBJ2-2 TRBV5-1 TRBD1 NA CASSAGTDQIRELFF TGCGCCAGCAGCGCTGGGACAGACCAAATCCGGGAGCTGTTTTTT
TRBJ2-2 TRBV6-5 NA NA CASSYSGADTGELFF TGTGCCAGCAGTTATTCGGGGGCGGACACCGGGGAGCTGTTTTTT
TRBJ2-7 TRBV5-8 NA NA CASSLEFLGEQYF TGTGCCAGCAGCTTAGAGTTTCTCGGGGAGCAGTACTTC
TRBJ2-3 TRBV7-6 NA once CASSLARDRGTDTQYF TGTGCCAGCAGCCTAGCCCGGGACCGTGGCACAGATACGCAGTATTTT
TRBJ2-1 TRBV5-8 NA once CASSLARQAVRVDYNEQFF TGTGCCAGCAGCTTGGCCAGACAGGCAGTTCGTGTTGACTACAATGAGCAGTTCTTC
TRBJ1-2 TRBV5-6 NA NA CASSAGRYYGYTF TGTGCCAGCAGCGCCGGCCGATACTATGGCTACACCTTC
TRBJ1-2 TRBV6-1 TRBD1 once CASSEGGGRGYGYTF TGTGCCAGCAGTGAAGGAGGGGGCAGGGGCTATGGCTACACCTTC
TRBJ2-2 TRBV18 TRBD1 NA CASSPLQGTGELFF TGTGCCAGCTCACCATTACAGGGGACCGGGGAGCTGTTTTTT
TRBJ2-5 TRBV4-2 NA NA CASSQWQVETQYF TGTGCCAGCAGCCAGTGGCAGGTAGAGACCCAGTACTTC
TRBJ2-7 TRBV27 NA few CASSLMTSSYEQYF TGTGCCAGCAGTTTAATGACGTCTTCCTACGAGCAGTACTTC
TRBJ1-1 TRBV11-2 NA few CASSPQGNTEAFF TGTGCCAGCAGCCCACAGGGAAACACTGAAGCTTTCTTT
TRBJ1-3 TRBV6-1 NA NA CASIWVTGNTIYF TGTGCCAGCATCTGGGTAACGGGAAACACCATATATTTT
TRBJ1-2 TRBV4-2 NA few CASSQAVGRDYGYTF TGTGCCAGCAGCCAAGCGGTCGGTCGGGACTATGGCTACACCTTC
TRBJ1-2 TRBV7-3 TRBD1 NA CASSSTGGARKVGYTF TGTGCCAGCAGCTCGACAGGGGGCGCGAGAAAGGTTGGCTACACCTTC
TRBJ2-3 TRBV27 NA NA CASSLSTSTDTQYF TGTGCCAGCAGTCTTTCTACTAGCACAGATACGCAGTATTTT
TRBJ2-7 TRBV6-6 NA few CASSAGSRHEQYF TGTGCCAGCTCGGCGGGCTCTCGCCACGAGCAGTACTTC
TRBJ2-7 TRBV4-1 NA NA CASSQGRLGTPYF TGCGCCAGCAGCCAAGGACGGTTAGGGACCCCGTACTTC
TRBJ2-2 TRBV10-3 NA NA CAISVENQLNTGELFF TGTGCCATCAGTGTAGAAAACCAACTCAACACCGGGGAGCTGTTTTTT
TRBJ2-4 TRBV4-3 TRBD1 few CASSQDGVQGWGNIQYF TGCGCCAGCAGCCAAGATGGGGTACAGGGGTGGGGAAACATTCAGTACTTC
TRBJ2-2 TRBV5-1 NA NA CASSSETGQSGELFF TGCGCCAGCAGCTCAGAAACAGGGCAGTCCGGGGAGCTGTTTTTT
TRBJ2-7 TRBV9 NA few CASSGGRGTSTYEQYF TGTGCCAGCAGCGGGGGACGGGGGACGTCGACCTACGAGCAGTACTTC
TRBJ2-1 TRBV20-1 NA NA CSASPGGEQFF TGCAGTGCATCACCTGGGGGCGAGCAGTTCTTC
TRBJ1-1 TRBV5-1 NA NA CASSLAKDSMNTEAFF TGCGCCAGCAGCTTGGCCAAGGACAGTATGAACACTGAAGCTTTCTTT
TRBJ2-1 TRBV11-3 NA NA CASSLRGTGYYNEQFF TGTGCCAGCAGCCTAAGAGGGACTGGATACTACAATGAGCAGTTCTTC
TRBJ2-2 TRBV28 TRBD2 NA CASSPVASGALPNTGELFF TGTGCCAGCAGCCCGGTGGCTAGCGGGGCCCTCCCCAACACCGGGGAGCTGTTTTTT
TRBJ2-5 TRBV5-1 TRBD2 NA CASGPGGGASVETQYF TGCGCCAGCGGGCCCGGCGGGGGGGCCAGTGTGGAGACCCAGTACTTC
TRBJ1-2 TRBV7-9 TRBD1 NA CASSLEGTANYGYTF TGTGCCAGCAGCTTAGAGGGGACAGCTAACTATGGCTACACCTTC
TRBJ1-3 TRBV7-2 NA NA CASTGLSGNTIYF TGTGCCAGCACGGGGTTATCTGGAAACACCATATATTTT
TRBJ2-4 TRBV10-3 TRBD1 NA CAISESRDRGNIQYF TGTGCCATCAGTGAGTCCCGGGACAGGGGAAACATTCAGTACTTC